This T cell receptor (beta chain) was obtained from a study of cytomegalovirus exposure and HLA in healthy donors. Whole-study results and caveats: The majority of CMV-associated TCR beta chains were reported as apparently HLA-restricted in a later analysis.

This clone came up a few times. Antigen unknown. V was trimmed by 5 bases and J by 1 base, leaving 12 bases between them. Germline V CDR1 and CDR2: GTSNPN, SVGIG (reference sequence). The CDR3 is 14 residues long. Primers: 60 Vbeta forward and 13 Jbeta reverse. Libraries were prepared by immunoSEQ multiplex PCR; TCRdb keeps only in-frame clonotypes and omits some of them. In the table there are 55,000 to 80,000 clones, about 70% of which are singletons. The sequenced sample was PBMCs. The rearrangement links TRBV30 to TRBJ1-3; D remains unclear. The sequence derives from a woman aged 25 to 39 in good health and CMV-seronegative. CDR3: CAWRMPGSGNTIYF. DNA of the CDR3: TGTGCCTGGCGAATGCCGGGATCTGGAAACACCATATATTTT.